This T cell receptor (beta chain) was observed in a study of blood T cell repertoires in COVID-19. Turning to the study itself: T cells, B-cell-depleted T cells, or PBMCs provided the cDNA or gDNA that served as material.

Original processing notes: Scientists estimated how many nucleated cells there were by amplifying reference gene primers. The assay was immunoSEQ multiplex PCR, and TCRdb's table has in-frame clones only and misses some. The V and J calls and clone size come from that table; D and trimming were worked out from the DNA. The data hold just under 65,000 clones, with roughly three quarters observed a single time. The CDR3 contains 15 residues. Germline CDR1 reads MDHEN; CDR2 reads SYDVKM. Worth noting for this clone: One junction end does not reproduce the germline sequence, and a read error may be involved.

The sequenced sample consisted of peripheral blood. The rearrangement links TRBV28 to TRBJ1-1; 8 bases line up with TRBD1. The source of this sequence is a woman of 80 years or more with acute or convalescent COVID-19. CDR3 in amino acids: CASSPWTGRNAEAFF. The CDR3 coding sequence is TGTGCCAGCAGTCCATGGACAGGGAGGAACGCTGAAGCTTTCTTT.